This T cell receptor beta chain is drawn from a study of lymphopenia after photon versus proton radiotherapy. Generated by immunoSEQ multiplex PCR, the TCRdb table keeps only in-frame clones and is missing some. The data contain about 33,000 clones, under 90% of them singletons. Of note for this clone: The antigen remains undetermined.

The V end was cut by 3 bases, the J end by 2 bases, with 14 bases between. There are 15 residues in the CDR3. CDR1 and CDR2 from the germline V gene are WSHSY and SAAADI. Regarding the study as a whole: Post-nadir TCR diversity decline inversely tracked overall survival among those who died. After the lymphocyte nadir, photon-treated repertoires showed oligoclonal expansion, especially of CD8+ Temra cells. Proton therapy kept repertoires fairly stable, unlike photons, which gained effector/memory cells. Better survival with proton therapy was suggested as possible, not demonstrated.

The sequences come from peripheral blood, collected from a patient treated with photon-based radiotherapy. This chain uses TRBV10-2 with TRBJ2-7; D is perhaps TRBD2 (6 bases). This sequence originates from a woman between 50 and 59 years old with pancreatic cancer. The CDR3 DNA is TGCGCCAGCAGTGAAAGCGTAGCGGTTGCCTACGAGCAGTACTTC. Its translation is CASSESVAVAYEQYF.